One and the same sample provided the 17 T cell receptor beta chains below, sequenced in a study of cytomegalovirus exposure and HLA in healthy donors. Only in-frame clones appear in the TCRdb table, and some are missing; sequencing was by immunoSEQ multiplex PCR. There are roughly 130,000 clones in the sample; roughly 89% occur only once, and around 3.5% lies in the top ten. The source material was PBMCs. The receptors were gathered from a man aged 25-45 years in good health and CMV-seronegative.

There are a few counts of this clone. The chain links TRBV15 to TRBJ2-6; tentatively, D is TRBD1 (5 bases). The germline V and J ends were trimmed by 3 bases and 0 bases, with 15 bases remaining between them. This CDR3 contains 18 residues. The germline V gene has CDR1 LNHNV and CDR2 YYDKDF (reference sequence). CDR3 bases: TGTGCCACCAGCAGTGCCTGGGGCTCCAGCTCTGGGGCCAACGTCCTGACTTTC. It translates to CATSSAWGSSSGANVLTF.

The chain is built from TRBV7-9 and TRBJ2-7, with 11 bases fitting TRBD1. CDR3 length equals 15 residues. V shed 2 bases and J 5 bases; nucleotides not matched to a gene: 5. Germline V lookup: CDR1 SEHNR, CDR2 FQNEAQ (reference sequence). The CDR3 region is CASSLTGTGGHEQYF. CDR3 coding DNA: TGTGCCAGCAGCTTAACCGGGACAGGGGGGCACGAGCAGTACTTC. Together with reference TRBV7-9 and TRBJ2-7, the CDR3 gives the full variable domain: DTGVSQNPRHKITKRGQNVTFRCDPISEHNRLYWYRQTLGQGPEFLTYFQNEAQLEKSRLLSDRFSAERPKGSFSTLEIQRTEQGDSAMYLCASSLTGTGGHEQYFGPGTRLTVT.

The chain couples TRBV5-1 to TRBJ1-6, with D perhaps TRBD1 (5 bases). The V gene lost 5 bases and the J gene lost 0 bases, with 9 bases spanning the gap. CDR3 length: 15 amino acids. The germline CDR1 and CDR2 sequences are SGHRS and YFSETQ. CDR3 DNA: TGCGCCAGCAGTGACAGTTCCTCCTATAATTCACCCCTCCACTTT. Its translation: CASSDSSSYNSPLHF.

This clone was observed a single time. The chain carries TRBV5-4 and TRBJ2-3; D may be TRBD2 (6 bases). There are 15 residues in the CDR3. From germline, CDR1 is SGHNT and CDR2 YYREEE (reference sequence). The V end was cut by 0 bases, the J end by 3 bases, with 11 bases between. The DNA for the CDR3 is TGTGCCAGCAGCTTGGGAGGCGGGATAACAGATACGCAGTATTTT. Its protein product is CASSLGGGITDTQYF.

This chain connects TRBV7-9 to TRBJ2-3, with 10 nucleotides matching TRBD2. The CDR3 covers 13 residues. Germline CDR1 is SEHNR and CDR2 is FQNEAQ (reference sequence). V lost 11 bases to trimming and J lost 4 bases; unmatched junction nucleotides: 6. The chain's CDR3 is CAGLLAGSDTQYF. DNA for the CDR3: TGTGCCGGGCTACTAGCGGGGTCAGATACGCAGTATTTT.

The gene calls are TRBV18 and TRBJ2-5; tentative D call: TRBD1 (5 bases). The length of the CDR3 is 14 residues. Between the trimmed V and J ends, which lost 2 bases and 1 base, there was a span of 8 bases. Germline V lookup: CDR1 KGHSH, CDR2 LQKENI. CDR3 protein: CASSPTGIQETQYF. Written as DNA, the CDR3 is TGTGCCAGCTCACCAACAGGTATCCAAGAGACCCAGTACTTC.

The chain carries TRBV7-2 and TRBJ1-5; D might be TRBD1 (6 bases). The CDR3 is 17 amino acids. V shed 1 base and J shed 0 bases, with 13 bases lying between them. Germline V gene lookup returns CDR1 SGHTA and CDR2 FQGNSA. CDR3 coding DNA: TGTGCCAGCAGCTTAGGGCCGGGACACCTTAGCAATCAGCCCCAGCATTTT. This sequence encodes CASSLGPGHLSNQPQHF.

The chain is built from TRBV4-1 and TRBJ1-4; unclear D gene. V lost 2 bases, J lost 4 bases, and 14 bases lay in between. Germline V gene lookup returns CDR1 MGHRA and CDR2 YSYEKL. This CDR3 has 16 residues. CDR3: CASSQILGGGNEKLFF. The DNA of the CDR3 is TGCGCCAGCAGCCAAATTTTGGGAGGAGGTAATGAAAAACTGTTTTTT.

The chain is built from TRBV5-1 and TRBJ2-5, with TRBD1 as a possible D gene (6 bases). Trimming took 2 bases from V and 0 from J, leaving 17 bases between them. Looked up from germline, CDR1 is SGHRS and CDR2 is YFSETQ. The CDR3 has 17 amino acids. The CDR3 here is CASSFGLRGSYQETQYF. The CDR3 bases are TGCGCCAGCAGCTTCGGGTTGAGGGGGAGCTACCAAGAGACCCAGTACTTC.

The chain carries TRBV11-3 and TRBJ2-1; a possible D gene is TRBD1 (7 bases). V dropped 1 base and J dropped 10 bases, with 17 bases sitting between them. CDR1 is SGHNT, CDR2 YENEEA, per germline. The CDR3 loop spans 15 amino acids. In DNA, the CDR3 is TGTGCCAGCAGCTTAGGGAGGGGGCAGGGATGGGAGCAGTTCTTC. This gives the protein CASSLGRGQGWEQFF.

The chain combines TRBV4-2 with TRBJ2-7, with a weak D call TRBD2 (7 bases). Trimming removed 4 bases at V and 3 bases at J, with 16 bases between. Germline V lookup: CDR1 LGHNA, CDR2 YNFKEQ. This CDR3 contains 15 residues. Here the CDR3 reads CASSPSGGGVYEQYF. The DNA of the CDR3 is TGTGCCAGCAGCCCCTCTGGGGGGGGCGTCTACGAGCAGTACTTC.

The V call is TRBV7-2, the J call TRBJ1-3; 7 nucleotides line up with TRBD1. CDR3 length equals 17 residues. After removal of 5 bases from V and 7 bases from J, the junction contained 17 bases not matched to a gene. CDR1 and CDR2 (germline): SGHTA, FQGNSA. The CDR3 region is CASSTPQGWRGRNTIYF. The CDR3 DNA reads TGTGCCAGCAGCACTCCTCAGGGGTGGAGGGGGCGGAACACCATATATTTT.

The rearrangement links TRBV28 to TRBJ1-2, with a possible D match to TRBD1 (6 bases). This CDR3 contains 14 residues. The V gene lost 6 bases and the J gene lost 2 bases, with 13 bases spanning the gap. Germline loops: CDR1 MDHEN, CDR2 SYDVKM. Here the CDR3 DNA reads TGTGCCAGCAGCCTCCCCACAGGGAACTATGGCTACACCTTC. Translated: CASSLPTGNYGYTF.

The chain recombines TRBV7-8 with TRBJ2-1; TRBD2 agrees at 11 bases. With V trimmed by 5 bases and J by 10 bases, 10 bases remained unmatched. CDR3 length: 15 residues. Germline V gene lookup returns CDR1 SGHVS and CDR2 FQNEAQ. DNA for the CDR3: TGTGCCAGCAGCCAACTAGCGGGGGCCGCGATGGAGCAGTTCTTC. Protein product: CASSQLAGAAMEQFF.

The chain recombines TRBV19 with TRBJ2-1; a possible D gene is TRBD1 (6 bases). This CDR3 spans 13 amino acids. Trimming stripped 4 bases from V and 3 bases from J, with 7 bases between. Germline loops: CDR1 LNHDA, CDR2 SQIVND (reference sequence). The CDR3 spells CASSKDSYNEQFF. CDR3 sequence (DNA): TGTGCCAGTAGTAAGGACAGCTACAATGAGCAGTTCTTC.

This chain links TRBV6-5 with TRBJ2-3; D may be TRBD2 (5 bases). Looked up from germline, CDR1 is MNHEY and CDR2 is SVGAGI. The CDR3 spans 13 residues. Trimming stripped 1 base from V and 6 bases from J, with 8 bases between. The CDR3 nucleotides are TGTGCCAGCAGTTACTTTTCGGGGGATACGCAGTATTTT. Residues: CASSYFSGDTQYF.

The chain recombines TRBV19 with TRBJ2-1; 9 nucleotides align to TRBD1. The CDR3 has 15 amino acids. J lost 4 bases, V lost 3 bases, and 4 bases had no gene match. The germline V gene encodes CDR1 LNHDA and CDR2 SQIVND (reference sequence). The CDR3 DNA is TGTGCCAGTAGTATCTGGGGACAGGGATACAATGAGCAGTTCTTC. Its translation: CASSIWGQGYNEQFF.